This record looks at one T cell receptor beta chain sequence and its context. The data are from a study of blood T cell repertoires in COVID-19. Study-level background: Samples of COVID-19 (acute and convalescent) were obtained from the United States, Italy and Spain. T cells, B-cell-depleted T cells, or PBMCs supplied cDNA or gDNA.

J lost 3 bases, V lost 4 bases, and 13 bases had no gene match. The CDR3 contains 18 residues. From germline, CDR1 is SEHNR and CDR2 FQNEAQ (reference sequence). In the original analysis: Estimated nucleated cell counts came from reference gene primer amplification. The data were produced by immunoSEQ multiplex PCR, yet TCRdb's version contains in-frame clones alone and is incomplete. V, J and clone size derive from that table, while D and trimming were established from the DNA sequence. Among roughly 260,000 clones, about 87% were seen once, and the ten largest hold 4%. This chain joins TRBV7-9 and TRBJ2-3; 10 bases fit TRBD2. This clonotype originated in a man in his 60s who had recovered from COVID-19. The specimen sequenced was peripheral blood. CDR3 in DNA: TGTGCCAGCAGCTCGGAGGCGGGACTAGCGATTTTGACAGATACGCAGTATTTT. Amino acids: CASSSEAGLAILTDTQYF.